What follows describes a single T cell receptor (beta chain). Its target is not known. The data were obtained in a study of cytomegalovirus exposure and HLA in healthy donors. Per the germline V gene, CDR1 is MNHEY and CDR2 is SVGAGI. The CDR3 extends over 12 amino acids. Between the trimmed V and J ends, which lost 5 bases and 6 bases, there was a span of 7 bases. The PCR employed 60 Vbeta primers together with 13 Jbeta primers. Assay: immunoSEQ multiplex PCR; the TCRdb copy retains only in-frame clones and omits some. The repertoire holds about 190,000 clones, with over 70% as singletons. Study results and limitations: The study labeled more than 150 TCR beta chains cytomegalovirus-associated. An Asian-associated ancestry cluster reportedly showed fewer N-insertions than the roughly 670-donor mean in a later analysis. The authors considered a cluster of highly shared sequence variants likely to be a sequencing artifact.

The receptor comes from a man in his forties or fifties in good health and CMV-seronegative. This chain connects TRBV6-5 to TRBJ2-2; the D gene is possibly TRBD1 (6 bases). Material for sequencing was PBMCs. DNA of the CDR3: TGTGCCAGCAGTAGGGGGTCCGGGGAGCTGTTTTTT. Encoded protein: CASSRGSGELFF.